The 19 T cell receptor beta chains below all came from one sample that was sequenced in a study of blood T cell repertoires in COVID-19. Sequenced by immunoSEQ multiplex PCR; TCRdb stores in-frame clones only, minus some. The repertoire consists of approximately 300,000 clones, with roughly nine tenths occurring once and the leading ten covering under 6.5%. Sequenced material: peripheral blood. The receptors derive from a man aged 18 to 35 who had recovered from COVID-19.

The gene calls are TRBV15 and TRBJ2-2; 12 bases map to TRBD2. CDR1 and CDR2 (germline): LNHNV, YYDKDF (reference sequence). V lost 1 base, J lost 5 bases, and 8 bases stayed unmatched. The CDR3 is made up of 18 amino acids. CDR3 residues: CATSRVPTSGRSTGELFF. For the CDR3, the DNA is TGTGCCACCAGCAGAGTCCCGACTAGCGGGAGAAGTACCGGGGAGCTGTTTTTT.

Written as DNA, the CDR3 is TGTGCCAGCAGCCCTAACCATGGAGGGGGCAAGTACTTC. It is translated as CASSPNHGGGKYF. The chain couples TRBV7-8 to TRBJ2-7; the D gene is possibly TRBD1 (7 bases). Trimming removed 5 bases from V and 11 bases from J, with 19 bases in between. The CDR3 is 13 amino acids. Germline CDR1 reads SGHVS; CDR2 reads FQNEAQ.

This clone has only a few counts. V usage is TRBV19 and J usage is TRBJ2-1; possible D gene TRBD2, 6 bases. This CDR3 comprises 14 residues. Germline loops: CDR1 LNHDA, CDR2 SQIVND (reference sequence). V was clipped by 5 bases and J by 6 bases, with 14 bases between them. CDR3 loop: CASSYTFGSNEQFF. In nucleotides, the CDR3 is TGTGCCAGTAGTTACACTTTCGGGAGCAATGAGCAGTTCTTC.

This chain joins TRBV10-3 and TRBJ2-1, with 7 nucleotides matching TRBD2. There are 13 residues in the CDR3. Germline values: CDR1 ENHRY, CDR2 SYGVKD. The V segment lost 6 bases and the J segment 5 bases; nucleotides outside the gene matches: 4. CDR3 DNA: TGTGCCATCAGCCCCGGGACTAACAATGAGCAGTTCTTC. Translating it yields CAISPGTNNEQFF.

For this clone: Other DNA sequences within the sample encode an identical CDR3. The V and J genes are TRBV2 and TRBJ1-5, with 7 bases that match TRBD1. With 4 bases clipped from V and 4 bases from J, the junction kept 4 bases outside the gene matches. The CDR3 totals 14 residues. Looked up from germline, CDR1 is SNHLY and CDR2 is FYNNEI. As DNA, the CDR3 is TGTGCCAGCAGTGGACAGGGAGGTAATCAGCCCCAGCATTTT. Protein sequence: CASSGQGGNQPQHF. Full variable domain (rest looked up from reference TRBV2 and TRBJ1-5): EPEVTQTPSHQVTQMGQEVILRCVPISNHLYFYWYRQILGQKVEFLVSFYNNEISEKSEIFDDQFSVERPDGSNFTLKIRSTKLEDSAMYFCASSGQGGNQPQHFGDGTRLSIL.

V is TRBV6-5 and J is TRBJ2-7, with D possibly being TRBD2 (5 bases). The CDR3 spans 13 residues. Germline CDR1 MNHEY, CDR2 SVGAGI. The CDR3 is CARELVEFYEQYF. Here the CDR3 DNA reads TGTGCTAGAGAACTAGTCGAGTTCTACGAGCAGTACTTC.

The V gene is TRBV6-5, the J gene TRBJ2-1; maybe TRBD2 (6 bases). The germline gives CDR1 MNHEY, CDR2 SVGAGI. V was pared by 0 bases and J by 2 bases, with 11 bases between. The CDR3 covers 16 residues. CDR3 sequence (DNA): TGTGCCAGCAGTTACTCTGGGGACTTCGCCTACAATGAGCAGTTCTTC. Protein: CASSYSGDFAYNEQFF.

The V and J genes are TRBV30 and TRBJ2-7, with D tentatively TRBD1 (5 bases). The CDR3 is 15 residues long. CDR1 and CDR2 from the germline V gene are GTSNPN and SVGIG (reference sequence). V lost 1 base and J lost 2, with 15 bases in between. For the CDR3, the DNA is TGTGCCTGGAGTGGTCGGGCAGGGATAACCTACGAGCAGTACTTC. Protein: CAWSGRAGITYEQYF.

The gene calls are TRBV30 and TRBJ1-2; 9 nucleotides align to TRBD1. The ends lost 7 bases at V and 0 bases at J; junction bases unmatched: 6. This CDR3 region has 14 residues. Germline loops: CDR1 GTSNPN, CDR2 SVGIG (reference sequence). The CDR3 DNA sequence: TGTGCCTACGACAGGGGGAGCCCTAACTATGGCTACACCTTC. It translates to CAYDRGSPNYGYTF.

The genes are TRBV6-4 and TRBJ2-7; D remains unclear. This CDR3 comprises 14 residues. The V and J ends lost 4 bases and 0 bases respectively, with 10 bases between them. Germline loops: CDR1 MRHNA, CDR2 SNTAGT. The CDR3 DNA reads TGTGCCAGCAGTGTACTACCCTTCTCCTACGAGCAGTACTTC. Protein: CASSVLPFSYEQYF.

With respect to this clone: At one end the junction does not follow the germline gene, possibly because of a read error. V is TRBV14 and J is TRBJ2-1, with 12 nucleotides matching TRBD1. This CDR3 is built from 16 residues. Per the germline V gene, CDR1 is SGHDN and CDR2 is FVKESK. The CDR3, as DNA: TGTGCCAGCAGCCACACCGGGACAGGGGGCTACGATGAGCAGTTCTTC. Protein sequence: CASSHTGTGGYDEQFF. The full variable domain, in which reference TRBV14 and TRBJ2-1 provide the parts outside the CDR3, is EAGVTQFPSHSVIEKGQTVTLRCDPISGHDNLYWYRRVMGKEIKFLLHFVKESKQDESGMPNNRFLAERTGGTYSTLKVQPAELEDSGVYFCASSHTGTGGYDEQFFGPGTRLTVL.

The J gene is TRBJ2-7, the V gene TRBV3-1 (or the pseudogene TRBV3-2); possibly TRBD2 for D (6 bases). CDR1 is LGHDT and CDR2 is YNNKEL in the germline V gene (reference sequence). With 2 bases removed from V and 3 bases from J, the gap between germline ends came to 14 bases. This CDR3 region has 15 residues. Here the CDR3 DNA reads TGTGCCAGCAGCCAATTCACGGGACTCAGCTACGAGCAGTACTTC. This gives the protein CASSQFTGLSYEQYF.

The V call is TRBV5-6, the J call TRBJ2-4, with 7 positions matching TRBD1. The J segment lost 7 bases and the V segment lost 4 bases, leaving 11 bases of the junction unmatched. The CDR3 is 15 residues long. The germline V gene encodes CDR1 SGHDT and CDR2 YYEEEE. This CDR3 is CASSPPTGARNIQYF. The CDR3 DNA sequence: TGTGCCAGCAGCCCGCCTACAGGGGCGAGGAACATTCAGTACTTC.

V usage is TRBV27 and J usage is TRBJ2-4, with D perhaps matching TRBD1 (6 bases). Trimming left V 5 bases short and J 2 bases short, with 10 bases between. Germline CDR1 MNHEY, CDR2 SMNVEV (reference sequence). This CDR3 region has 14 residues. CDR3 sequence: CASSTQGPKNIQYF. CDR3 bases: TGTGCCAGCAGTACCCAGGGGCCCAAAAACATTCAGTACTTC.

This clone was seen just once. The chain carries TRBV2 and TRBJ1-1; D may be TRBD1 (5 bases). The length of the CDR3 is 13 residues. Per the germline V gene, CDR1 is SNHLY and CDR2 is FYNNEI. Trimming removed 7 bases at V and 1 base at J, with 10 bases between. CDR3 sequence (DNA): TGTGCCAGCACGTCAGGGCCGAACACTGAAGCTTTCTTT. Protein sequence: CASTSGPNTEAFF.

The rearrangement joins TRBV27 to TRBJ2-1, with TRBD1 identical over 10 bases. CDR1 and CDR2 from the germline V gene are MNHEY and SMNVEV (reference sequence). Unmatched junction bases numbered 13, after V lost 3 bases and J lost 8 bases. The CDR3 spans 17 residues. The CDR3 here is CASSFLGRTGGNDEQFF. CDR3 bases: TGTGCCAGCAGTTTTTTGGGCCGGACAGGGGGAAACGATGAGCAGTTCTTC.

The chain recombines TRBV5-1 with TRBJ1-4; 7 nucleotides match TRBD1. The CDR3 covers 14 residues. Per germline, CDR1 SGHRS and CDR2 YFSETQ. With V trimmed by 2 bases and J by 6 bases, 4 bases remained unmatched. DNA for the CDR3: TGCGCCAGCAGCTTACAGGGGTTGGATGAAAAACTGTTTTTT. Translating it yields CASSLQGLDEKLFF.

This clone appeared once. The chain joins TRBV25-1 to TRBJ2-7; a possible D gene is TRBD2 (7 bases). V lost 1 base, J lost 4 bases, and 14 bases lay in between. There are 15 residues in the CDR3. Germline V gene data show CDR1 as MGHDK and CDR2 as SYGVNS. CDR3 sequence: CASSEFGGRPYEQYF. Written as DNA, the CDR3 is TGTGCCAGCAGTGAATTCGGGGGGCGACCATACGAGCAGTACTTC.

This rearrangement joins TRBV10-3 to TRBJ1-2; no definite D call. Germline loops: CDR1 ENHRY, CDR2 SYGVKD. V lost 10 bases, J lost 7 bases, and 22 bases lay in between. The CDR3 has 14 residues. CDR3 amino acids: CATRGGLPTFGYTF. The CDR3 DNA sequence: TGTGCCACGCGTGGAGGTTTGCCGACATTTGGCTACACCTTC.